This T cell receptor (beta chain) was identified during a study of sequential checkpoint blockade in melanoma. Study-level background: Matched biopsies came pretreatment and at week 13 for twenty-two patients.

Clones were read by immunoSEQ multiplex PCR, and TCRdb kept only the in-frame ones, dropping some. The sample yields approximately 4,900 clones, roughly 40% seen once. The CDR3 spans 15 residues. CDR1 is SGDLS, CDR2 YYNGEE, per germline. V lost 5 bases to trimming and J lost 1 base, with 15 bases between them. This sample's treatment: randomized to nivolumab then ipilimumab (arm A) or the reverse (arm B). Sequenced here: tumor tissue (inferred from file names), sampled from a patient given nivolumab and ipilimumab in sequence. This chain links TRBV9 with TRBJ1-2, with D perhaps TRBD1 (5 bases). The clonotype was recovered from a human donor with melanoma. Here the CDR3 reads CASSPAWGNNYGYTF. The CDR3 bases are TGTGCCAGCAGTCCCGCGTGGGGGAATAACTATGGCTACACCTTC.